The present T cell receptor beta chain was sequenced within a study of T cell responses to AZD1222 COVID-19 vaccine. Study observations and caveats: In a largely white British group with more females than males, clonal diversity was possibly underestimated.

Notes on this clone: What it binds is not known.

Using immunoSEQ multiplex PCR, the repertoire was profiled, and TCRdb retains in-frame clones only, with some absent. The sample holds roughly 130,000 clones, 87% seen once. The germline V gene encodes CDR1 KGHDR and CDR2 SFDVKD. The V and J ends lost 9 bases and 2 bases, in that order; junction bases with no gene match: 7. This CDR3 has 15 amino acids. The TCR comes from an adult in good health. The V and J genes are TRBV24-1 and TRBJ2-3; 10 bases align to TRBD2. Sequencing used peripheral blood, obtained on day 0 of AZD1222 vaccination. CDR3 residues: CATGGLAGVTDTQYF. The CDR3 nucleotides are TGTGCCACCGGGGGTCTAGCGGGGGTCACAGATACGCAGTATTTT.